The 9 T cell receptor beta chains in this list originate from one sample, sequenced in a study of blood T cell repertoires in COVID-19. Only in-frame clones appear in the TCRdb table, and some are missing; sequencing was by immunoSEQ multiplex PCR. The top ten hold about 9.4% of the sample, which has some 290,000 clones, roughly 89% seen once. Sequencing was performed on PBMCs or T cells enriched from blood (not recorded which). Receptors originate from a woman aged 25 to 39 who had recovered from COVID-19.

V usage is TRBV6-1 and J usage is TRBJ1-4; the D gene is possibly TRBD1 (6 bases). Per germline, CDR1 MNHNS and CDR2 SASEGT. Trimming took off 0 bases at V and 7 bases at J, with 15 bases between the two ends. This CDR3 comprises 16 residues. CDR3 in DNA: TGTGCCAGCAGTGAAGCGTTTGGGGGGGCAGGTGAAAAACTGTTTTTT. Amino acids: CASSEAFGGAGEKLFF.

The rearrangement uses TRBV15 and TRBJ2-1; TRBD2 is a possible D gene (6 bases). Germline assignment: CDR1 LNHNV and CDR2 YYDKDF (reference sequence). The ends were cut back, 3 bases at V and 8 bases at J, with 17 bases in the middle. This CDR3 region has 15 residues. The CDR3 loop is CATSRGRREWDEQFF. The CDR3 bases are TGTGCCACCAGCAGGGGGCGCCGGGAGTGGGATGAGCAGTTCTTC.

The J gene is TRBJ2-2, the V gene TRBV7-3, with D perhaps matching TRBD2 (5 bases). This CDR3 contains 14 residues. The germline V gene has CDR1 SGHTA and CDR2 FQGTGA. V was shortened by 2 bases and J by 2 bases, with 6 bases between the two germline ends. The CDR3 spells CASSLDYNTGELFF. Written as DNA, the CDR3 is TGTGCCAGCAGCTTAGACTATAACACCGGGGAGCTGTTTTTT.

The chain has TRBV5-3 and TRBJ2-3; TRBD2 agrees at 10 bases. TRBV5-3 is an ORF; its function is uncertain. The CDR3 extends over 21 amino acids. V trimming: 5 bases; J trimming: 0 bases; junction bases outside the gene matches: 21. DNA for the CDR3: TGTGCCAGAAGGCAATTAGTACCGGGACTAGCGCTTTTCTCTAGCACAGATACGCAGTATTTT. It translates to CARRQLVPGLALFSSTDTQYF.

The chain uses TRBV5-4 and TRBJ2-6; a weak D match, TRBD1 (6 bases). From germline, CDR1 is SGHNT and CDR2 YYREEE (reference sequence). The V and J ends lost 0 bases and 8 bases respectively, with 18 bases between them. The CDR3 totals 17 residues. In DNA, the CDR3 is TGTGCCAGCAGCTTGGATAGCAGGGGTGTTTCTCCCAACGTCCTGACTTTC. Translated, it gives CASSLDSRGVSPNVLTF.

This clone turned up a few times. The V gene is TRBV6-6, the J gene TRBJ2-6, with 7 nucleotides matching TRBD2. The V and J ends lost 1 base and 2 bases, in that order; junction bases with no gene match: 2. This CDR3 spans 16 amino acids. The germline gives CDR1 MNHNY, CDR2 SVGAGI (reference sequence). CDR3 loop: CASSYFGGTGANVLTF. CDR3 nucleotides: TGTGCCAGCAGTTACTTCGGGGGGACTGGGGCCAACGTCCTGACTTTC.

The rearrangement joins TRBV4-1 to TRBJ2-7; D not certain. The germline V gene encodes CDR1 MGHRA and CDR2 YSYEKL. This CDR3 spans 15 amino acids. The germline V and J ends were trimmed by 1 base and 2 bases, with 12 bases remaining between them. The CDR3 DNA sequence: TGCGCCAGCAGCCAAGGCCGGCCACTAACCTACGAGCAGTACTTC. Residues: CASSQGRPLTYEQYF.

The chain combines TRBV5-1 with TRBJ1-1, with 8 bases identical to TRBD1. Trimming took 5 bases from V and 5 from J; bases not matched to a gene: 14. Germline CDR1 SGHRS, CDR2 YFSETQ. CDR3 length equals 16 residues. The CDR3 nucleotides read TGCGCCAGCAGAACAGGGGGGAGTGAAGGATGGACTGAAGCTTTCTTT. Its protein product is CASRTGGSEGWTEAFF.

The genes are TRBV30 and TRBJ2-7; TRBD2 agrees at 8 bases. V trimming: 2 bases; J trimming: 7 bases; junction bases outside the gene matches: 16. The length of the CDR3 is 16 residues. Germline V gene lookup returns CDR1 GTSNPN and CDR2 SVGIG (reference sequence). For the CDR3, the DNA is TGTGCCTGGAGTCCCACTAGGACTAGCCCGACCGGGGAGCAGTACTTC. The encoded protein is CAWSPTRTSPTGEQYF.